Given below is one T cell receptor (beta chain) in context. This sample includes further DNA sequences coding for the same CDR3. PCR primers comprised 60 Vbeta and 13 Jbeta primers. TCRdb keeps only in-frame clones here, not all; method: immunoSEQ multiplex PCR. Here the sample spans roughly 99,000 clones, about 74% being singletons. The source of the sample is a study of cytomegalovirus exposure and HLA in healthy donors. The V gene's germline CDR1 is MNHNS and CDR2 SASEGT. There are 13 residues in the CDR3. Trimming took 1 base from V and 6 from J, leaving 7 bases between them. Sequencing used PBMCs. The chain carries TRBV6-1 and TRBJ1-5; D is uncertain. This clonotype originated in a male donor in good health and CMV-seronegative. CDR3 in DNA: TGTGCCAGCAGTGAAGTCCCGGGTCAGCCCCAGCATTTT. Its protein is CASSEVPGQPQHF.